This T cell receptor (beta chain) was sequenced for a study of blood T cell repertoires in COVID-19. Study background: The cDNA or gDNA used as material had been derived from T cells, B-cell-depleted T cells, or PBMCs.

Seattle cases were enrolled at active infection and followed longitudinally. Produced via immunoSEQ multiplex PCR; TCRdb's table is partial and in-frame only. The sample holds about 300,000 clones, about 90% seen once. The V end was cut by 6 bases, the J end by 8 bases, with 16 bases between. This CDR3 is 13 amino acids long. This TCR was sampled from a young woman with COVID-19, enrolled during active disease. The V gene is TRBV12-3 or TRBV12-4, the J gene TRBJ1-2; no clear D. Specimen: peripheral blood. CDR3 sequence (DNA): TGTGCCAGCAGAAATGACCCTGCGGGGGGCTACACCTTC. It encodes CASRNDPAGGYTF.